This T cell receptor (beta chain) comes out of a study of T cell repertoires in cytomegalovirus infection. Across the study: Public signatures in TCR beta pointed to CMV infection and matching HLA type. Study results and limitations: Clonotype analysis showed dominance of the ex vivo response by HLA-C-restricted CMV-specific TCR beta clonotypes. Public TCR beta family frequency separated CMV-and-HLA carriers, including in an independent cohort.

TCRdb called the reads again in MiXCR, with one record for every CDR3 protein. In the table there are some 97,000 distinct CDR3 sequences, more than 20% of which are singletons. This CDR3 has 14 amino acids. The V gene lost 0 bases and the J gene lost 0 bases, with 5 bases spanning the gap. The germline V gene encodes CDR1 MNHEY and CDR2 SVGEGT. The table lists this clonotype with many counts. The antigen is undetermined. This receptor was obtained from a human donor in good health (CMV status not recorded). Some clones in this sample may be carry-over from other donors' samples. The sample taken for sequencing was CD8+ T cells from PBMCs. The chain links TRBV6-2 or TRBV6-3 to TRBJ1-2; D might be TRBD1 (5 bases). CDR3 coding DNA: TGTGCCAGCAGTTACTCGGGGGCTAACTATGGCTACACCTTC. Its protein is CASSYSGANYGYTF.